Following are 4 T cell receptor beta chains from one sample sequenced in a study of response to subunit inactivated influenza vaccine. TCRdb recomputed calls from the RT-PCR reads with MiXCR, one row per CDR3 protein. The profile covers fewer than 800,000 distinct CDR3 sequences, with 15% to 18% appearing a single time and roughly 12% taken by the ten largest. Sequencing used PBMCs from blood, obtained roughly 13 days after vaccination. The receptors stem from a man aged 45-65 years who received an inactivated influenza vaccine.

The table lists this clonotype with a few counts. CDR3 sequence reads: CASSQTVGQHQPQHF. In nucleotides, the CDR3 is TGCGCCAGCAGCCAAACGGTGGGACAGCATCAGCCCCAGCATTTT. The rearrangement links TRBV4-3 to TRBJ1-5, with 7 nucleotides matching TRBD1. Germline-derived CDR1 and CDR2 are LGHNA and YSLEER. V lost 2 bases to trimming and J lost 5 bases; unmatched junction nucleotides: 6. This CDR3 contains 15 residues.

This clonotype was recorded a few times. The chain combines TRBV7-9 with TRBJ1-1; a possible D gene is TRBD1 (5 bases). The V end was cut by 5 bases, the J end by 2 bases, with 18 bases between. From germline, CDR1 is SEHNR and CDR2 FQNEAQ (reference sequence). The CDR3 extends over 16 amino acids. The DNA of the CDR3 is TGTGCCAGCAGCCCCCCCGCGGGGCACTTAAACACTGAAGCTTTCTTT. This sequence encodes CASSPPAGHLNTEAFF.

The rearrangement links TRBV20-1 to TRBJ2-3; 9 bases line up with TRBD2. The V and J ends lost 5 bases and 2 bases, in that order; junction bases with no gene match: 11. The length of the CDR3 is 16 residues. Germline assignment: CDR1 DFQATT and CDR2 SNEGSKA (reference sequence). The CDR3 protein is CSAHAAREGHTDTQYF. CDR3 DNA sequence: TGCAGTGCTCACGCGGCGCGGGAGGGCCACACAGATACGCAGTATTTT.

The chain has TRBV28 and TRBJ1-1; D unresolved. CDR1 and CDR2 (germline): MDHEN, SYDVKM. The CDR3 is 12 residues long. The V end was cut by 3 bases, the J end by 10 bases, with 12 bases between. The CDR3 sequence: CASSLSRVGAFF. CDR3 coding DNA: TGTGCCAGCAGTTTGTCGCGGGTCGGAGCTTTCTTT.